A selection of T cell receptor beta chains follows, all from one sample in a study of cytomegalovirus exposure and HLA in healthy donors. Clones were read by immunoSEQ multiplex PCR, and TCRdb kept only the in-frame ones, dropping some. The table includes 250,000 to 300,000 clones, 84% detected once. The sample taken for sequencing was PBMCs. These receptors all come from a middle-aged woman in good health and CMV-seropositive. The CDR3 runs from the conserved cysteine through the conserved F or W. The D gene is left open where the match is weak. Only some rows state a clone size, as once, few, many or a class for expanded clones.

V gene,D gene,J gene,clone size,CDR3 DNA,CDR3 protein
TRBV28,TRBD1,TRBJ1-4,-,TGTGCCAGCAGTTTATGGGGACAGGGCAATGAAAAACTGTTTTTT,CASSLWGQGNEKLFF
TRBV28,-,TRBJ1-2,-,TGTGCCAGCAGTTTCGGGGGGCCCGCTTATGGCTACACCTTC,CASSFGGPAYGYTF
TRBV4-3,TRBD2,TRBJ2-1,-,TGCGCCAGCAGCTCCCGTGCGGGAGGAACGGGCGATGAGCAGTTCTTC,CASSSRAGGTGDEQFF
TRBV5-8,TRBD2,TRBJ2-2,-,TGTGCCAGCAGCTTTAGCGGGACCAACACCGGGGAGCTGTTTTTT,CASSFSGTNTGELFF
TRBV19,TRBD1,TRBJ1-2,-,TGTGCCAGTAGTATCCCGGGACAGGGGACTTATGGCTACACCTTC,CASSIPGQGTYGYTF
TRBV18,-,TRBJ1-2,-,TGTGCCAGCTCACCACCGCAGGGGTCCTATGGCTACACCTTC,CASSPPQGSYGYTF
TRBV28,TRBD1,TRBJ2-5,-,TGTGCCAGCAGTTTAGGGGACAGGGGGCAGGAGACCCAGTACTTC,CASSLGDRGQETQYF
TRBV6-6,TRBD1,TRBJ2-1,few,TGTGCCAGCAGTTACCAGACAGGGGCTGAGCAGTTCTTC,CASSYQTGAEQFF
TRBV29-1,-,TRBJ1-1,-,TGCAGCGCGGTTAGTCAGGGTTCGAGCACTGAAGCTTTCTTT,CSAVSQGSSTEAFF
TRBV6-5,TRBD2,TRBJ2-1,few,TGTGCCAGCACCTACTCCCTAGCGGGAGTCAATGAGCAGTTCTTC,CASTYSLAGVNEQFF
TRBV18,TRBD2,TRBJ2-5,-,TGTGCCAGCTCATCTCTAGCGGGCCAAGAGACCCAGTACTTC,CASSSLAGQETQYF
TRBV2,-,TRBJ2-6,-,TGTGCCAGCAGAAAGACAGGCACTGGGGCCAACGTCCTGACTTTC,CASRKTGTGANVLTF
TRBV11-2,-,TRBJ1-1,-,TGTGCCAGCAGCTTAATGAGGACTGAAGCTTTCTTT,CASSLMRTEAFF
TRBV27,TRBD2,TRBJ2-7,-,TGTGCCAGCAGTCCGACTAGCGCGCGCTACGAGCAGTACTTC,CASSPTSARYEQYF
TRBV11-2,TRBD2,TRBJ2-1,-,TGTGCCAGCAGCTTCGGACTAGCGGGAGTCGGGGGCTCCTACAATGAGCAGTTCTTC,CASSFGLAGVGGSYNEQFF
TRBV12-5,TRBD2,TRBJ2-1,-,TGTGCTAGTGGTTTGACTTTCTCGGGGGGCTACAATGAGCAGTTCTTC,CASGLTFSGGYNEQFF
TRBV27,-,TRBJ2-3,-,TGTGCCAGCAGTTTCCCCCGAGGTACGCAGTATTTT,CASSFPRGTQYF
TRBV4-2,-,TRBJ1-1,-,TGTGCCAGCAGCCCTTCCCTCGCAGATTATGCGGGTGACACTGAAGCTTTCTTT,CASSPSLADYAGDTEAFF
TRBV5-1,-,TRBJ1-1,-,TGCGCCAGCAGCGGCGGACAGCTGAACACTGAAGCTTTCTTT,CASSGGQLNTEAFF
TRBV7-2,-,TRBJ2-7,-,TGTGCCAGCAGCTTAGAATCAGCGCCCGAGCAGTACTTC,CASSLESAPEQYF
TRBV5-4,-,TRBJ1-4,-,TGTGCCAGCAGCCATGATAGGCGGAATGAAAAACTGTTTTTT,CASSHDRRNEKLFF
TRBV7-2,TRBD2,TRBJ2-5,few,TGTGCCAGCAGCTTAGATATCGCTAGCGGGAGAAAAGAGACCCAGTACTTC,CASSLDIASGRKETQYF
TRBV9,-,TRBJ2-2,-,TGTGCCAGCAGCGTTCTCGGGAACACCGGGGAGCTGTTTTTT,CASSVLGNTGELFF
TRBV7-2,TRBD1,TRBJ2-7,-,TGTGCCAGCAGCCCTAGGACAGGGTATGGGTACGAGCAGTACTTC,CASSPRTGYGYEQYF
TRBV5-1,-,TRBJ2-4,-,TGCGCCAGCAGCCCCGGGACTGCCCAAACCGGAGCCAAAAACATTCAGTACTTC,CASSPGTAQTGAKNIQYF
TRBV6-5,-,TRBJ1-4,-,TGTGCCAGCAGTTCGCGGTCCCTCTCCCCTGAAAAACTGTTTTTT,CASSSRSLSPEKLFF
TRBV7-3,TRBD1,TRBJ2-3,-,TGTGCCAGCAGCATTTCCGGGACAGGAGTGTGGAATACGCAGTATTTT,CASSISGTGVWNTQYF
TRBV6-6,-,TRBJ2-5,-,TGTGCCAGCAGTTCTGGGGAGCCAGAGACCCAGTACTTC,CASSSGEPETQYF
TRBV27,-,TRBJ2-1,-,TGTGCCAGCAGTTTAAGAGGGACACTGCAGTTCTTC,CASSLRGTLQFF
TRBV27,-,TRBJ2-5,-,TGTGCCAGTTTAGCGGACCAAGAGACCCAGTACTTC,CASLADQETQYF
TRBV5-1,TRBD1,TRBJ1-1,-,TGCGCCAGCAGCTTGCAGGGGGGCACTGAAGCTTTCTTT,CASSLQGGTEAFF
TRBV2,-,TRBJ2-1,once,TGTGCCAGCAGTGCCAGATACTCCTACAATGAGCAGTTCTTC,CASSARYSYNEQFF
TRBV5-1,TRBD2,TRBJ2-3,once,TGCGCCAGCAGCTTAGGAGCGGGAGTCAGAGATACGCAGTATTTT,CASSLGAGVRDTQYF
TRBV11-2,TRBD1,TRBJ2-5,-,TGTGCCAGCACCCGGACAGGGGGAGAGACCCAGTACTTC,CASTRTGGETQYF
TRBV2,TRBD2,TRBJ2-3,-,TGTGCCAGCAGCGGGACTAGCGGGAACGTGGGGACAGATACGCAGTATTTT,CASSGTSGNVGTDTQYF
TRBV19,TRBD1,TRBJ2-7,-,TGTGCCAGTAGAAGTACCGGGACAGGGCCGTACGAGCAGTACTTC,CASRSTGTGPYEQYF
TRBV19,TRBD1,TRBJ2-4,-,TGTGCCAGTAGGCGACAGGGAGTCCAAAACATTCAGTACTTC,CASRRQGVQNIQYF